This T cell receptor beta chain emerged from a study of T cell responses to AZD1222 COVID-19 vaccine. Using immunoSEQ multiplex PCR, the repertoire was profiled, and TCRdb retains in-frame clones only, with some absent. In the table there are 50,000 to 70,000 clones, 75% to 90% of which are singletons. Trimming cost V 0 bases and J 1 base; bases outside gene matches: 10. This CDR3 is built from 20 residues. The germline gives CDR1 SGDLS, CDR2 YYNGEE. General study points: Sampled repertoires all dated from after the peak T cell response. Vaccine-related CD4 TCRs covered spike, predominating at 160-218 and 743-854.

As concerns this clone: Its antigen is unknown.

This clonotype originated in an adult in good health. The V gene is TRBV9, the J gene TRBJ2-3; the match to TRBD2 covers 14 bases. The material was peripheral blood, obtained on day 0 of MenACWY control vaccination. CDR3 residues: CASSVDPSTSGRAGTDTQYF. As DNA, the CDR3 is TGTGCCAGCAGCGTAGACCCCTCGACTAGCGGGAGGGCGGGCACAGATACGCAGTATTTT.